Included here is one T cell receptor beta chain sequence, with context. Germline-derived CDR1 and CDR2 are SGHNT and YYREEE (reference sequence). The CDR3 covers 12 residues. Trimming removed 4 bases from V and 5 bases from J; junction bases left unmatched: 2. This specimen belongs to a study of blood T cell repertoires in COVID-19. About the research overall: Collection of acute and convalescent COVID-19 samples took place in the United States, Italy and Spain.

Original data processing: The authors estimated nucleated cell counts from reference gene primer amplification. The method was immunoSEQ multiplex PCR; TCRdb's version includes in-frame clones alone and lacks a portion of them. D and trimming come from the DNA, and the V and J calls and clone size come from that table. The repertoire has under 300,000 clones, 80% to 90% of them found once; the top ten carry under 3%. The receptor was derived from a woman between 18 and 29 years old who had recovered from COVID-19. Sequenced: PBMCs or T cells enriched from blood (not recorded which). V usage is TRBV5-4 and J usage is TRBJ2-5, with TRBD1 matching over 7 bases. The DNA of the CDR3 is TGTGCCAGCAGCACGGACAGGGAGACCCAGTACTTC. Encoded protein: CASSTDRETQYF.